This T cell receptor beta chain was captured in a study of tumor-infiltrating lymphocytes in localized non-small cell lung cancer. Turning to the study itself: Several tumor histologies, both smoking statuses, and some post-neoadjuvant chemotherapy samples were included.

The repertoire was sequenced with immunoSEQ multiplex PCR; TCRdb's copy has only in-frame clones and lacks some. The sample lists about 14,000 clones; about 74% were seen once. Study-level results: TCRbeta sequencing showed higher T cell infiltration in tumors than uninvolved lung. No link was found between tumor T-cell fraction and recurrence-free survival. Immunotypes IM1 and IM2 had similar TCR-derived T-cell fractions.

V lost 0 bases to trimming and J lost 7 bases; unmatched junction nucleotides: 4. CDR1 is SGHTA and CDR2 is FQGNSA in the germline V gene. This CDR3 has 14 amino acids. About this clone itself: What it binds is not known.

The clonotype originates from a human donor with non-small cell lung cancer. V is TRBV7-2 and J is TRBJ1-2; 8 positions match TRBD1. The sample consisted of lung tumor tissue. The CDR3 bases are TGTGCCAGCAGCTTAGCCTGGACAGGGAGTGGCTACACCTTC. Encoded protein: CASSLAWTGSGYTF.